What follows is one TCR beta chain and its context. The repertoire was sequenced with immunoSEQ multiplex PCR; TCRdb's copy has only in-frame clones and lacks some. The sample includes 53,000 or so clones, about 75% of them seen just once. V gave up 0 bases and J gave up 0 bases, with 4 bases separating them. Germline V CDR1 and CDR2: SGHRS, YFSETQ. The CDR3 covers 14 residues. The source of the sample is a study of blood T cell repertoires in COVID-19. Study information: Acute-phase and convalescent COVID-19 samples originated in the United States, Italy and Spain. PBMCs, B-cell-depleted T cells, or T cells were the source of the cDNA or gDNA that made up the material.

Material: peripheral blood. V usage is TRBV5-1 and J usage is TRBJ1-3; D is uncertain. The TCR comes from a man aged 45 to 65 with active or convalescent COVID-19. The CDR3: CASSLGLSGNTIYF. The CDR3 region has the DNA TGCGCCAGCAGCTTGGGTCTCTCTGGAAACACCATATATTTT.